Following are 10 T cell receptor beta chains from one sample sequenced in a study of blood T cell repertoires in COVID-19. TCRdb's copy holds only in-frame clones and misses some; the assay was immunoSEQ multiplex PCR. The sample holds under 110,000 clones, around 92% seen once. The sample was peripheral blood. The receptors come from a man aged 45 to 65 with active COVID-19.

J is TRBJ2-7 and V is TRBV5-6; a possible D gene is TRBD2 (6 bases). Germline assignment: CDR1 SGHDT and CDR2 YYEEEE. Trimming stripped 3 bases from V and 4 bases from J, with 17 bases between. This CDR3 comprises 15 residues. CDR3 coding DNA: TGTGCCAGCAGCTCGATATCCGGACGGGGGTACGAGCAGTACTTC. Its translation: CASSSISGRGYEQYF.

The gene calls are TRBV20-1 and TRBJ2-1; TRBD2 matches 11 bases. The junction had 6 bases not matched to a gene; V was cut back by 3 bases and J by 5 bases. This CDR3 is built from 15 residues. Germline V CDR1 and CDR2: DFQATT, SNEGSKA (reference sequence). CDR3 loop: CSASHSGRAHNEQFF. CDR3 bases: TGCAGTGCTAGTCATAGCGGGAGGGCCCACAATGAGCAGTTCTTC.

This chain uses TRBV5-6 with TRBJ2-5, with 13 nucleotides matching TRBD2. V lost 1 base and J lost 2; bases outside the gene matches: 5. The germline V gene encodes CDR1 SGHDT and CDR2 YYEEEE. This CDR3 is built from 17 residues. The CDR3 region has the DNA TGTGCCAGCAGCTTGCTGGGGACTAGCGGGATTCAAGAGACCCAGTACTTC. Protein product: CASSLLGTSGIQETQYF. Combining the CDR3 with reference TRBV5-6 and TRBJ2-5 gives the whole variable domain DAGVTQSPTHLIKTRGQQVTLRCSPKSGHDTVSWYQQALGQGPQFIFQYYEEEERQRGNFPDRFSGHQFPNYSSELNVNALLLGDSALYLCASSLLGTSGIQETQYFGPGTRLLVL.

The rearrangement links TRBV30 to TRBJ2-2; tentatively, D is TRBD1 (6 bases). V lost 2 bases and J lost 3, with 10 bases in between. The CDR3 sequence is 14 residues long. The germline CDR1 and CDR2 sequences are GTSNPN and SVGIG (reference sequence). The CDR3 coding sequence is TGTGCCTGGAGTCGGCAGGGGTACACCGGGGAGCTGTTTTTT. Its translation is CAWSRQGYTGELFF.

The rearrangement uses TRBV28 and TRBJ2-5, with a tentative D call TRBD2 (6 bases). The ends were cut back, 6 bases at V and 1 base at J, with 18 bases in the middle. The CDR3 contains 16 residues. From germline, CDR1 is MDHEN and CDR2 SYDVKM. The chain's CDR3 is CASRSRLESIQETQYF. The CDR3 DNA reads TGTGCCAGCAGGAGTCGACTAGAGTCAATCCAAGAGACCCAGTACTTC.

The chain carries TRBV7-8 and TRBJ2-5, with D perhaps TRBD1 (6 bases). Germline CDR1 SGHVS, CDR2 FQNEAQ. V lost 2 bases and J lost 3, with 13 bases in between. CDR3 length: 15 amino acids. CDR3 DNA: TGTGCCAGCAGCTTAACGAAAGGACAGAAAGAGACCCAGTACTTC. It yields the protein CASSLTKGQKETQYF.

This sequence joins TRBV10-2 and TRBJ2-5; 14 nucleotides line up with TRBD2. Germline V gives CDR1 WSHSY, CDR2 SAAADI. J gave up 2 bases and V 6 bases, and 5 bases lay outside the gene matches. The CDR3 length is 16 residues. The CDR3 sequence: CASRQTSGRGQETQYF. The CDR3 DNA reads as TGCGCCAGCAGACAGACTAGCGGGAGGGGGCAAGAGACCCAGTACTTC.

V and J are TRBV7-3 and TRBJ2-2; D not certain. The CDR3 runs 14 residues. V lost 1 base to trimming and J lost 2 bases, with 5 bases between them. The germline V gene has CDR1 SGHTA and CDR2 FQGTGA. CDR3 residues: CASSLNTNTGELFF. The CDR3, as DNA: TGTGCCAGCAGCTTAAACACCAACACCGGGGAGCTGTTTTTT.

The DNA of the CDR3 is TGTGCCAGCAGCCCCCGGGGTAGCGGGAGAATGGGTGAGCAGTTCTTC. Amino acid sequence: CASSPRGSGRMGEQFF. The rearrangement uses TRBV11-2 and TRBJ2-1; 9 nucleotides align to TRBD2. J lost 9 bases, V lost 5 bases, and 14 bases had no gene match. The CDR3 consists of 16 residues. From germline, CDR1 is SGHAT and CDR2 FQNNGV. Variable domain in full (rest from reference TRBV11-2 and TRBJ2-1): EAGVAQSPRYKIIEKRQSVAFWCNPISGHATLYWYQQILGQGPKLLIQFQNNGVVDDSQLPKDRFSAERLKGVDSTLKIQPAKLEDSAVYLCASSPRGSGRMGEQFFGPGTRLTVL.

In nucleotides, the CDR3 is TGTGCCTGGAGTTCCGCCGACGGGGAAAAACTGTTTTTT. It is translated as CAWSSADGEKLFF. The V call is TRBV30, the J call TRBJ1-4; D is unclear. V shed 2 bases and J shed 8 bases, with 12 bases lying between them. This CDR3 is built from 13 residues. Germline CDR1 and CDR2: GTSNPN and SVGIG (reference sequence).